The 12 T cell receptor beta chains given below trace back to one sample, sequenced in a study of blood T cell repertoires in COVID-19. Some clones are missing from TCRdb's copy, which holds only in-frame ones; the method was immunoSEQ multiplex PCR. This table holds 140,000 to 150,000 clones, 88% found once. Specimen: peripheral blood. These receptor sequences come from a human donor with COVID-19, enrolled during active disease. The donor label of this sample is uncertain.

The genes are TRBV11-2 and TRBJ1-3, with 8 bases that match TRBD1. The CDR3 is 15 residues long. V lost 3 bases and J lost 4; bases outside the gene matches: 5. Per the germline V gene, CDR1 is SGHAT and CDR2 is FQNNGV. The CDR3 DNA sequence: TGTGCCAGCAGCTTGACAGGGGTAGCCGGAAACACCATATATTTT. It translates to CASSLTGVAGNTIYF.

The chain employs TRBV19 and TRBJ2-5; 9 nucleotides agree with TRBD2. The CDR3 is 15 residues long. The V and J ends lost 4 bases and 5 bases, in that order; junction bases with no gene match: 8. The germline V gene has CDR1 LNHDA and CDR2 SQIVND (reference sequence). CDR3 sequence reads: CASSKQLAGGETQYF. The CDR3 DNA is TGTGCCAGTAGTAAACAACTGGCGGGGGGGGAGACCCAGTACTTC.

This chain links TRBV28 with TRBJ1-6; 7 nucleotides match TRBD1. The CDR3 covers 17 residues. Germline-derived CDR1 and CDR2 are MDHEN and SYDVKM. V lost 4 bases and J lost 0; bases outside the gene matches: 6. The CDR3, as DNA: TGTGCCAGCAGTTGGGGTCGGGACAGCTCCTATAATTCACCCCTCCACTTT. Translating it yields CASSWGRDSSYNSPLHF.

The V and J genes are TRBV29-1 and TRBJ2-7; possibly TRBD2 for D (5 bases). CDR3 length: 11 residues. Germline V gene data show CDR1 as SQVTM and CDR2 as ANQGSEA. V was cut by 6 bases and J by 4 bases, with 10 bases left in between. This CDR3 reads CSVGESYEQYF. The CDR3 DNA reads TGCAGCGTCGGGGAGAGTTACGAGCAGTACTTC.

This chain joins TRBV3-1 (or the pseudogene TRBV3-2) and TRBJ2-3; 9 bases are a match to TRBD2. From germline, CDR1 is LGHDT and CDR2 YNNKEL (reference sequence). The CDR3 sequence is 17 residues long. After removal of 0 bases from V and 0 bases from J, the junction contained 4 bases not matched to a gene. CDR3 in DNA: TGTGCCAGCAGCCAAGATGGGCTAGCGGGGAGCACAGATACGCAGTATTTT. Translated: CASSQDGLAGSTDTQYF.

The rearrangement uses TRBV29-1 and TRBJ1-2; D remains ambiguous. Germline loops: CDR1 SQVTM, CDR2 ANQGSEA. The V and J ends lost 4 bases and 4 bases respectively, with 16 bases between them. This CDR3 is built from 14 residues. Here the CDR3 DNA reads TGCAGCGTTGGTGACTCGGGGAGGGTCTATGGCTACACCTTC. It encodes CSVGDSGRVYGYTF.

In this sample, this clone turned up a few times. V usage is TRBV13 and J usage is TRBJ2-1; 7 positions match TRBD1. Germline V CDR1 and CDR2: PRHDT, FYEKMQ (reference sequence). The CDR3 sequence is 15 residues long. After removal of 2 bases from V and 7 bases from J, the junction contained 8 bases not matched to a gene. The CDR3 spells CASSLSGTAENEQFF. In DNA, the CDR3 is TGTGCCAGCAGCTTATCGGGGACAGCGGAAAATGAGCAGTTCTTC. Full variable domain (rest looked up from reference TRBV13 and TRBJ2-1): AAGVIQSPRHLIKEKRETATLKCYPIPRHDTVYWYQQGPGQDPQFLISFYEKMQSDKGSIPDRFSAQQFSDYHSELNMSSLELGDSALYFCASSLSGTAENEQFFGPGTRLTVL.

In this sample, this clone turned up once. The chain joins TRBV7-3 to TRBJ2-3; the D gene is possibly TRBD1 (6 bases). The CDR3 spans 14 residues. The V and J ends lost 2 bases and 8 bases respectively, with 14 bases between them. Germline CDR1 is SGHTA and CDR2 is FQGTGA. The CDR3 DNA reads TGTGCCAGCAGCTTAGGACAGCCATTTTCTACGCAGTATTTT. Translated: CASSLGQPFSTQYF. Full variable domain (remainder filled in from reference TRBV7-3 and TRBJ2-3): GAGVSQTPSNKVTEKGKYVELRCDPISGHTALYWYRQSLGQGPEFLIYFQGTGAADDSGLPNDRFFAVRPEGSVSTLKIQRTERGDSAVYLCASSLGQPFSTQYFGPGTRLTVL.

This clone occurred once. The chain employs TRBV15 and TRBJ2-3; 15 bases match TRBD2. The germline CDR1 and CDR2 sequences are LNHNV and YYDKDF (reference sequence). CDR3 length: 17 amino acids. Unmatched junction bases numbered 5, after V lost 0 bases and J lost 7 bases. The CDR3 protein is CATSRERTSGGANTQYF. The CDR3 region has the DNA TGTGCCACCAGCAGAGAACGGACTAGCGGGGGGGCAAATACGCAGTATTTT.

This clone showed up just once. The chain recombines TRBV12-3 or TRBV12-4 with TRBJ1-5; D not certain. The V and J ends lost 3 bases and 4 bases respectively, with 7 bases between them. CDR3 size: 13 residues. CDR3 in DNA: TGTGCCAGCAGTTTTGGCGGTAATCAGCCCCAGCATTTT. Translating it yields CASSFGGNQPQHF.

The chain employs TRBV6-1 and TRBJ2-5; D is unresolved. The length of the CDR3 is 14 residues. Germline lookup yields CDR1 MNHNS and CDR2 SASEGT. With 3 bases removed from V and 1 base from J, the gap between germline ends came to 9 bases. The CDR3, as DNA: TGTGCCAGCAGTGATGGTGAGATCCAAGAGACCCAGTACTTC. This translates into CASSDGEIQETQYF.

The V gene is TRBV7-2, the J gene TRBJ1-3, with TRBD1 identical over 10 bases. Germline CDR1 and CDR2: SGHTA and FQGNSA. The CDR3 sequence is 14 residues long. V lost 6 bases to trimming and J lost 3 bases; unmatched junction nucleotides: 2. CDR3 sequence: CASRRDRGGNTIYF. The CDR3 DNA is TGTGCCAGCAGGCGGGACAGGGGTGGAAACACCATATATTTT.